These 6 T cell receptor beta chains were all obtained from the same sample, sequenced in a study of long-term antiretroviral therapy in people with HIV. immunoSEQ v3.0 was run at survey level. Here immunoSEQ multiplex PCR was the method, and the copy in TCRdb shows in-frame clones only, minus some. The sample yields about 14,000 clones, 77% seen once. Sequenced here: unsorted PBMCs, sampled 1.3 years before starting antiretroviral therapy. The receptors shown here come from a man aged 35 to 55 with HIV.

This clone was seen a handful of times. This rearrangement joins TRBV7-9 to TRBJ2-7; the D gene could be TRBD1 or TRBD2 (5 bases each). Germline CDR1 is SEHNR and CDR2 is FQNEAQ (reference sequence). V lost 4 bases and J lost 3, with 19 bases in between. The CDR3 sequence is 16 residues long. CDR3 residues: CASSSPTPGPSYEQYF. CDR3 bases: TGTGCCAGCAGCTCCCCAACCCCGGGACCCAGCTACGAGCAGTACTTC.

This chain uses TRBV2 with TRBJ2-3; 7 bases line up with TRBD1. The CDR3 has 15 residues. CDR1 is SNHLY, CDR2 FYNNEI, per germline. V shed 2 bases and J 2 bases; nucleotides not matched to a gene: 4. The CDR3 reads CASSEMGQFTDTQYF. The CDR3 DNA reads TGTGCCAGCAGTGAAATGGGACAGTTCACAGATACGCAGTATTTT.

CDR3 residues: CASSETAYGYTF. The CDR3 DNA reads as TGTGCCAGCAGCGAGACAGCCTATGGCTACACCTTC. This rearrangement joins TRBV11-2 to TRBJ1-2; weak D call: TRBD1 (5 bases). Per the germline V gene, CDR1 is SGHAT and CDR2 is FQNNGV. The CDR3 consists of 12 residues. V gave up 5 bases and J gave up 4 bases, with 8 bases separating them.

This clone showed up just a few times. The chain employs TRBV7-9 and TRBJ1-4, with a possible D match to TRBD1 (5 bases). Germline V CDR1 and CDR2: SEHNR, FQNEAQ (reference sequence). Trimming stripped 8 bases from V and 2 bases from J, with 6 bases between. The CDR3 has 12 amino acids. The CDR3 sequence is CASGGTNEKLFF. The CDR3, as DNA: TGTGCCAGCGGGGGGACTAATGAAAAACTGTTTTTT.

The V and J genes are TRBV25-1 and TRBJ1-2; D gene uncertain. Looked up from germline, CDR1 is MGHDK and CDR2 is SYGVNS. Deletions cut 6 bases from V and 2 bases from J, with 7 bases between. CDR3 length equals 12 residues. DNA of the CDR3: TGTGCCAGCAGGGAAGGGAACTATGGCTACACCTTC. It yields the protein CASREGNYGYTF.

This CDR3 is CASSQGEGQGFGSGANVLTF. The DNA for the CDR3 is TGTGCCAGCAGCCAAGGCGAAGGCCAGGGCTTTGGGTCTGGGGCCAACGTCCTGACTTTC. The chain employs TRBV13 and TRBJ2-6; D may be TRBD1 (5 bases). V lost 5 bases, J lost 1 base, and 24 bases lay in between. The length of the CDR3 is 20 residues. CDR1 is PRHDT and CDR2 is FYEKMQ in the germline V gene (reference sequence).